A selection of T cell receptor beta chains follows, all from one sample in a study of CD8 T cells in ankylosing spondylitis. TCRdb redid the calling of the 5' RACE reads with MiXCR, one entry per CDR3 protein. The sample lists 50,000 to 75,000 distinct CDR3 sequences, approximately 6% occurring once. The specimen was synovial fluid, either unsorted or a sorted T cell fraction (not recorded which). These TCRs come from a male donor with ankylosing spondylitis. Both conserved end residues are part of each CDR3. The D gene is left open where the match is weak. Size is omitted from some rows. Given values are once, few, many or a class for expanded clones.

j_call: TRBJ2-7; v_call: TRBV5-1; d_call: TRBD2; clone_size: many; cdr3_nt: TGCGCCAGCAGCTTAGAAATTAGCGGGAGATCCCACGAGCAGTACTTC; cdr3_aa: CASSLEISGRSHEQYF
j_call: TRBJ2-5; v_call: TRBV2; d_call: -; clone_size: -; cdr3_nt: TGTGCCAGCAGTGAGGTGGAGACCCAGTACTTC; cdr3_aa: CASSEVETQYF
j_call: TRBJ2-5; v_call: TRBV20-1; d_call: -; clone_size: many; cdr3_nt: TGCAGTCCCAAACCCGCCGGGACCCTGACCCAGTACTTC; cdr3_aa: CSPKPAGTLTQYF
j_call: TRBJ2-7; v_call: TRBV7-9; d_call: -; clone_size: -; cdr3_nt: TGTGCCAGCAGCCCACGGACGGACTCCTACGAGCAGTACTTC; cdr3_aa: CASSPRTDSYEQYF
j_call: TRBJ2-2; v_call: TRBV7-2; d_call: -; clone_size: few; cdr3_nt: TGTGCCAGCAGCTTAGACGCAGGGGGGGCCACCGGGGAGCTGTTTTTT; cdr3_aa: CASSLDAGGATGELFF
j_call: TRBJ2-5; v_call: TRBV28; d_call: -; clone_size: -; cdr3_nt: TGTGCCAGCAGGGAGCTCAGTGGGGGCGCGGAGACCCAGTACTTC; cdr3_aa: CASRELSGGAETQYF
j_call: TRBJ2-5; v_call: TRBV7-9; d_call: -; clone_size: many; cdr3_nt: TGTGCCAGCAGCTTCACCCGGGGCGCGGAGACCCAGTACTTC; cdr3_aa: CASSFTRGAETQYF
j_call: TRBJ1-5; v_call: TRBV28; d_call: -; clone_size: many; cdr3_nt: TGTGCCAGCAGATCAAGACAGGAGCTCTATAGCAATCAGCCCCAGCATTTT; cdr3_aa: CASRSRQELYSNQPQHF
j_call: TRBJ2-7; v_call: TRBV5-1; d_call: -; clone_size: many; cdr3_nt: TGCGCCAGCAGCTTGGCAGGGAACTTAAACTACGAGCAGTACTTC; cdr3_aa: CASSLAGNLNYEQYF
j_call: TRBJ2-1; v_call: TRBV6-2/TRBV6-3; d_call: TRBD2; clone_size: few; cdr3_nt: TGTGCCAGCAGTTCCACAAGCGGGAGGGGAAATTTCAATGAGCAGTTCTTC; cdr3_aa: CASSSTSGRGNFNEQFF
j_call: TRBJ2-1; v_call: TRBV20-1; d_call: -; clone_size: many; cdr3_nt: TGCAGTGCCCAGAAAATGGGCTCAGGAGCGGGCTATTACAATGAGCAGTTCTTC; cdr3_aa: CSAQKMGSGAGYYNEQFF
j_call: TRBJ2-1; v_call: TRBV20-1; d_call: TRBD2; clone_size: -; cdr3_nt: TGCAGTGCTAGGGGTGCGGGAGCCTCCTACAATGAGCAGTTCTTC; cdr3_aa: CSARGAGASYNEQFF
j_call: TRBJ2-1; v_call: TRBV4-2; d_call: TRBD2; clone_size: few; cdr3_nt: TGTGCCAGCAGCCAAGCGGGAGGGGGCTACAATGAGCAGTTCTTC; cdr3_aa: CASSQAGGGYNEQFF
j_call: TRBJ2-5; v_call: TRBV11-3; d_call: TRBD1; clone_size: many; cdr3_nt: TGTGCCAGCAGCCCCTCCTCGACAGGGAGTGAGGAGACCCAGTACTTC; cdr3_aa: CASSPSSTGSEETQYF
j_call: TRBJ2-1; v_call: TRBV11-2; d_call: -; clone_size: -; cdr3_nt: TGTGCCAGCAGCTTAAACCCCATAGGGGCTTACAATGAGCAGTTCTTC; cdr3_aa: CASSLNPIGAYNEQFF
j_call: TRBJ2-5; v_call: TRBV12-5; d_call: -; clone_size: many; cdr3_nt: TGTGCTAGTGGTCCACGCCAAGAGACCCAGTACTTC; cdr3_aa: CASGPRQETQYF
j_call: TRBJ2-5; v_call: TRBV4-1; d_call: -; clone_size: -; cdr3_nt: TGCGCCAGCAGCCAAGACCCGGGGAGGCACCAAGAGACCCAGTACTTC; cdr3_aa: CASSQDPGRHQETQYF
j_call: TRBJ1-6; v_call: TRBV20-1; d_call: TRBD1; clone_size: many; cdr3_nt: TGCAGTGCTAGAGATATTGGCGGACAGGGGAGCTCCTATAATTCACCCCTCCACTTT; cdr3_aa: CSARDIGGQGSSYNSPLHF
j_call: TRBJ2-1; v_call: TRBV6-5; d_call: TRBD2; clone_size: -; cdr3_nt: TGTGCCAGCAGTTACGCTAGCGGGAGGATCTACAATGAGCAGTTCTTC; cdr3_aa: CASSYASGRIYNEQFF
j_call: TRBJ1-6; v_call: TRBV2; d_call: -; clone_size: many; cdr3_nt: TGTGCCAGCAGTGTGGGTCTCGGGTCACCCCTCCACTTT; cdr3_aa: CASSVGLGSPLHF
j_call: TRBJ1-5; v_call: TRBV5-6; d_call: TRBD1; clone_size: many; cdr3_nt: TGTGCCAGCAGCTTAACAGGGGGACAACAGCCCCAGCATTTT; cdr3_aa: CASSLTGGQQPQHF
j_call: TRBJ2-3; v_call: TRBV30; d_call: -; clone_size: many; cdr3_nt: TGTGCCTGGAGGGCCAGTAGCACAGATACGCAGTATTTT; cdr3_aa: CAWRASSTDTQYF
j_call: TRBJ2-5; v_call: TRBV7-9; d_call: -; clone_size: -; cdr3_nt: TGTGCCAGCAGCTTAGAAGAGACCCCGTACTTC; cdr3_aa: CASSLEETPYF
j_call: TRBJ2-3; v_call: TRBV15; d_call: TRBD2; clone_size: many; cdr3_nt: TGTGCCACCAGCAGAGAAAGCGGGAGGACAGATACGCAGTATTTT; cdr3_aa: CATSRESGRTDTQYF
j_call: TRBJ1-2; v_call: TRBV6-1; d_call: -; clone_size: many; cdr3_nt: TGTGCCAGCAGTGACGGCGCCGCTTTCAATGGCTACACCTTC; cdr3_aa: CASSDGAAFNGYTF
j_call: TRBJ2-4; v_call: TRBV12-3/TRBV12-4; d_call: TRBD2; clone_size: many; cdr3_nt: TGTGCCAGCAGTTTGCGGGAGTGGGCCGACATTCAGTACTTC; cdr3_aa: CASSLREWADIQYF
j_call: TRBJ2-2; v_call: TRBV30; d_call: -; clone_size: many; cdr3_nt: TGTGCCTGGAGAGGGTTCTATAGCGGGGAGCTGTTTTTT; cdr3_aa: CAWRGFYSGELFF
j_call: TRBJ1-5; v_call: TRBV5-1; d_call: -; clone_size: -; cdr3_nt: TGCGCCAGCAGGAACGAGGGCCAGCCCCAGCATTTT; cdr3_aa: CASRNEGQPQHF
j_call: TRBJ2-2; v_call: TRBV5-4; d_call: -; clone_size: -; cdr3_nt: TGTGCCAGCTCCGGTTTAGGGAACACCGGGGAGCTGTTTTTT; cdr3_aa: CASSGLGNTGELFF
j_call: TRBJ1-5; v_call: TRBV7-2; d_call: -; clone_size: few; cdr3_nt: TGTGCCAGCAGCTTGCGGACCCATAGCAATCAGCCCCAGCATTTT; cdr3_aa: CASSLRTHSNQPQHF
j_call: TRBJ2-1; v_call: TRBV7-2; d_call: TRBD1; clone_size: many; cdr3_nt: TGTGCCAGCAACAGGGGGCTTTACAATGAGCAGTTCTTC; cdr3_aa: CASNRGLYNEQFF
j_call: TRBJ2-2; v_call: TRBV10-2; d_call: -; clone_size: few; cdr3_nt: TGCGCCACCGATGGAAGAAACACCGGGGAGCTGTTTTTT; cdr3_aa: CATDGRNTGELFF
j_call: TRBJ2-1; v_call: TRBV3-1; d_call: TRBD1; clone_size: -; cdr3_nt: TGTGCCAGCAGCCAAGATCTAGGGGGCCAGGGATCCTACAATGAGCAGTTCTTC; cdr3_aa: CASSQDLGGQGSYNEQFF
j_call: TRBJ1-2; v_call: TRBV7-9; d_call: -; clone_size: many; cdr3_nt: TGTGCCAGCAGTTCAGGACCGCCCTATGGCTACACCTTC; cdr3_aa: CASSSGPPYGYTF
j_call: TRBJ2-7; v_call: TRBV7-2; d_call: TRBD2; clone_size: many; cdr3_nt: TGTGCCAGCAGCTTAGAACCTTTAGCGGGAATTGGGAGTAACTTC; cdr3_aa: CASSLEPLAGIGSNF
j_call: TRBJ1-5; v_call: TRBV28; d_call: TRBD1; clone_size: many; cdr3_nt: TGTGCCAGCGGGACCGGACAGGGTAAAATAGGCAATCAGCCCCAGCATTTT; cdr3_aa: CASGTGQGKIGNQPQHF
j_call: TRBJ2-3; v_call: TRBV7-9; d_call: TRBD1; clone_size: -; cdr3_nt: TGTGCCAGCAGCCGGCCCGACAGGGCAAGCGGCTCTGATACGCAGTATTTT; cdr3_aa: CASSRPDRASGSDTQYF
j_call: TRBJ2-1; v_call: TRBV28; d_call: TRBD2; clone_size: many; cdr3_nt: TGTGCCAGCAGTTTAACTGGACTAGCGGAGTACAATGAGCAGTTCTTC; cdr3_aa: CASSLTGLAEYNEQFF
j_call: TRBJ2-4; v_call: TRBV20-1; d_call: -; clone_size: many; cdr3_nt: TGCAGTGCTAGGTCACAGAAAAACATTCAGTACTTC; cdr3_aa: CSARSQKNIQYF
j_call: TRBJ2-7; v_call: TRBV4-1; d_call: TRBD1; clone_size: many; cdr3_nt: TGCGCCAGCAGCCAAGCTTCGGGACAGGGTCCTATCTACGAGCAGTACTTC; cdr3_aa: CASSQASGQGPIYEQYF
j_call: TRBJ2-6; v_call: TRBV6-1; d_call: TRBD2; clone_size: -; cdr3_nt: TGTGCCAGCAGTGAAAAGCGGGATACCTCTGGGGCCAACGTCCTGACTTTC; cdr3_aa: CASSEKRDTSGANVLTF
j_call: TRBJ2-5; v_call: TRBV5-4; d_call: -; clone_size: many; cdr3_nt: TGTGCCAGCAGCACGGGGACTTTCGAAGAGACCCAGTACTTC; cdr3_aa: CASSTGTFEETQYF
j_call: TRBJ2-7; v_call: TRBV7-9; d_call: TRBD1; clone_size: few; cdr3_nt: TGTGCCAGCAGCCCGACAGGGGATTGGGGCGAGCAGTACTTC; cdr3_aa: CASSPTGDWGEQYF
j_call: TRBJ2-7; v_call: TRBV3-1; d_call: -; clone_size: many; cdr3_nt: TGTGCCAGCAGCCAAGATTCCTACAGGTTTACCTACGAGCAGTACTTC; cdr3_aa: CASSQDSYRFTYEQYF
j_call: TRBJ1-4; v_call: TRBV12-3/TRBV12-4; d_call: -; clone_size: -; cdr3_nt: TGTGAAGGGAGAGTTGAAAAACTGTTTTTT; cdr3_aa: CEGRVEKLFF
j_call: TRBJ2-7; v_call: TRBV7-2; d_call: -; clone_size: many; cdr3_nt: TGTGCCAGCAGCTTAGAATCCGATCTAGGTACTTACGAGCAGTACTTC; cdr3_aa: CASSLESDLGTYEQYF
j_call: TRBJ2-1; v_call: TRBV5-5; d_call: -; clone_size: -; cdr3_nt: TGTGCCAGCAGCTTGGGCCTCTCTGTTTTGCAGTTCTTC; cdr3_aa: CASSLGLSVLQFF
j_call: TRBJ2-1; v_call: TRBV7-3; d_call: -; clone_size: many; cdr3_nt: TGTGCCAGCAGCCTGCGAGGAGAGCAAAGACAGTTCTTC; cdr3_aa: CASSLRGEQRQFF
j_call: TRBJ2-1; v_call: TRBV25-1; d_call: -; clone_size: many; cdr3_nt: TGTGCCAGCAGCATAGCGGCAACGTACAATGAGCAGTTCTTC; cdr3_aa: CASSIAATYNEQFF
j_call: TRBJ1-5; v_call: TRBV7-2; d_call: -; clone_size: many; cdr3_nt: TGTGCCAGCAGCTTAGGGGGTGGGTACAATCAGCCCCAGCATTTT; cdr3_aa: CASSLGGGYNQPQHF
j_call: TRBJ2-1; v_call: TRBV19; d_call: TRBD2; clone_size: few; cdr3_nt: TGTGCCAGTAGTATCGGTAGCGGGATGCCCCAGTTCTTC; cdr3_aa: CASSIGSGMPQFF
j_call: TRBJ2-3; v_call: TRBV5-6; d_call: -; clone_size: many; cdr3_nt: TGTGCCAGCAGCCTCCGGGGGAGAGGAGATACGCAGTATTTT; cdr3_aa: CASSLRGRGDTQYF
j_call: TRBJ2-7; v_call: TRBV11-3; d_call: TRBD1; clone_size: few; cdr3_nt: TGTGCCAGCAGCCTCAGTGGGACAGGGGTACACGAGCAGTACTTC; cdr3_aa: CASSLSGTGVHEQYF
j_call: TRBJ1-3; v_call: TRBV4-2; d_call: -; clone_size: few; cdr3_nt: TGTGCCAGCAGCCAAGAGGGCGGAAACACCATATATTTT; cdr3_aa: CASSQEGGNTIYF